One and the same sample provided the 3 T cell receptor beta chains below, sequenced in a study of cytomegalovirus exposure and HLA in healthy donors. 60 Vbeta and 13 Jbeta primers were used in PCR. Assay: immunoSEQ multiplex PCR; the TCRdb copy retains only in-frame clones and omits some. The data contain some 150,000 clones, around 79% of them singletons. Source material: PBMCs. All receptors derive from a woman aged 40 to 50 in good health and CMV-seropositive.

The rearrangement joins TRBV2 to TRBJ1-1, with TRBD1 matching 7 bases. The germline V gene encodes CDR1 SNHLY and CDR2 FYNNEI. CDR3 size: 14 residues. Trimming at V came to 4 bases and at J to 3 bases, leaving 5 bases not matched to a gene. CDR3 amino acids: CASSADRAYTEAFF. The CDR3 coding sequence is TGTGCCAGCAGTGCCGACAGGGCCTACACTGAAGCTTTCTTT. Full variable domain (remainder filled in from reference TRBV2 and TRBJ1-1): EPEVTQTPSHQVTQMGQEVILRCVPISNHLYFYWYRQILGQKVEFLVSFYNNEISEKSEIFDDQFSVERPDGSNFTLKIRSTKLEDSAMYFCASSADRAYTEAFFGQGTRLTVV.

The rearrangement joins TRBV6-1 to TRBJ1-5; the D gene is possibly TRBD1 (6 bases). The CDR3 has 13 amino acids. V was shortened by 3 bases and J by 11 bases, with 14 bases between the two germline ends. Per germline, CDR1 MNHNS and CDR2 SASEGT. This CDR3 is CASSEVGGLAQHF. CDR3 DNA sequence: TGTGCCAGCAGTGAGGTAGGGGGATTGGCCCAGCATTTT.

This clone has only one observation. The gene calls are TRBV28 and TRBJ1-5; D is perhaps TRBD1 (5 bases). Germline V gene sequence: CDR1 MDHEN, CDR2 SYDVKM. This CDR3 region has 12 residues. V was shortened by 4 bases and J by 10 bases, with 11 bases between the two germline ends. CDR3 loop: CASSWPQGPQHF. CDR3 coding DNA: TGTGCCAGCAGTTGGCCCCAGGGCCCCCAGCATTTT.